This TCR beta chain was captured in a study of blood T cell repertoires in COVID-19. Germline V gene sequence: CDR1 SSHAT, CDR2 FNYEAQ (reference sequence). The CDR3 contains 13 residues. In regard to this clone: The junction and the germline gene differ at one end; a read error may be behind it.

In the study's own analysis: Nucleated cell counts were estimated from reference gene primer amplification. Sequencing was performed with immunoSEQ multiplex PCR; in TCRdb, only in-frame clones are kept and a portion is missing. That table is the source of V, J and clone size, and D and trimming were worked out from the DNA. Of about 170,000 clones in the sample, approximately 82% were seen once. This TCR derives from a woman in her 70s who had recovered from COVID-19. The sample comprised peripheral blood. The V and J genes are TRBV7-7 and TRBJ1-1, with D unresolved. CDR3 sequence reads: CASSQRVVAEAFF. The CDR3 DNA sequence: TGTGCTAGCAGTCAGAGGGTGGTTGCTGAAGCTTTCTTT.